Listed below are T cell receptor beta chains from one sample, sequenced in a study of Graves' ophthalmopathy and Graves' hyperthyroidism. TCRdb recomputed calls from the multiplex PCR reads with MiXCR, one row per CDR3 protein. Of 620,000 or so distinct CDR3 sequences listed, about 24% were seen once; the top ten hold roughly 6.9%. The sequencing sample was made of peripheral blood. These receptors were obtained from a woman aged 18-29 years with stable Graves' hyperthyroidism. Some clones in this sample may be carry-over from other donors' samples. Both conserved end residues are part of each CDR3. A D gene is named only where the DNA matches it firmly. Where a row states a size, it is once, few, many or the class of an expanded clone; other rows omit it.

V gene	J gene	D gene	clone size	CDR3 protein	CDR3 DNA
TRBV4-1	TRBJ2-5	TRBD2	NA	CASSHATSGQETQYF	TGCGCCAGCAGCCATGCAACTAGCGGACAAGAGACCCAGTACTTC
TRBV2	TRBJ2-7	NA	many	CASRPRTLGEQYF	TGTGCCAGCAGGCCCAGGACTCTGGGGGAGCAGTACTTC
TRBV28	TRBJ1-2	TRBD1	many	CASSPGQGARTF	TGTGCCAGCAGTCCCGGACAGGGGGCAAGGACCTTC
TRBV11-2	TRBJ1-1	NA	many	CASSLKVGEAFF	TGTGCCAGCAGCTTAAAGGTGGGTGAAGCTTTCTTT
TRBV5-5	TRBJ1-5	NA	many	CASSSTGPQPQHF	TGTGCCAGCAGCTCTACAGGGCCTCAGCCCCAGCATTTT
TRBV2	TRBJ1-1	NA	few	CASSQGSLAFF	TGTGCCAGCAGTCAGGGGAGTTTAGCTTTCTTT
TRBV27	TRBJ1-2	TRBD1	NA	CASSLSTGGGYGYTF	TGTGCCAGCAGTTTATCAACAGGGGGCGGATATGGCTACACCTTC
TRBV12-3/TRBV12-4	TRBJ2-4	TRBD1	many	CASSFWTGKNIKYF	TGTGCCAGCAGTTTTTGGACAGGCAAAAACATTAAGTACTTC
TRBV2	TRBJ2-5	NA	few	CASSPRPSAGKSQETQYF	TGTGCCAGCAGCCCTCGGCCCTCAGCTGGGAAGTCCCAAGAGACCCAGTACTTC
TRBV11-2	TRBJ2-5	NA	many	CASSLERVETQYF	TGTGCCAGCAGCCTCGAGAGGGTTGAGACCCAGTACTTC
TRBV7-8	TRBJ2-5	TRBD2	few	CASSTGTSGGAVETQYF	TGTGCCAGCAGCACTGGGACTAGCGGGGGGGCCGTCGAGACCCAGTACTTC
TRBV20-1	TRBJ1-1	TRBD1	many	CSAPDRADTEAFF	TGCAGTGCCCCCGACAGGGCGGACACTGAAGCTTTCTTT
TRBV6-1	TRBJ1-1	NA	NA	CASSPDGWPNTEAFF	TGTGCCAGCAGTCCCGACGGCTGGCCCAACACTGAAGCTTTCTTT
TRBV7-8	TRBJ1-2	NA	many	CASSPRTDYGYTF	TGTGCCAGCAGCCCGAGGACGGACTATGGCTACACCTTC
TRBV30	TRBJ2-7	TRBD1	many	CAWSVDDRVGEQYF	TGTGCCTGGAGTGTTGATGACAGGGTCGGCGAGCAGTACTTC
TRBV24-1	TRBJ1-1	TRBD1	many	CATRAGGSTEAFF	TGTGCCACCAGGGCAGGGGGTAGTACTGAAGCTTTCTTT
TRBV29-1	TRBJ2-5	NA	NA	CSADQGRETQYF	TGCAGCGCCGACCAGGGGAGAGAGACCCAGTACTTC
TRBV5-6	TRBJ2-1	TRBD2	NA	CASSERSGRRSYNEQFF	TGTGCCAGCAGCGAGCGTAGCGGGAGGCGCTCCTACAATGAGCAGTTCTTC
TRBV5-6	TRBJ1-5	NA	once	CASSLRGGGQPQHF	TGTGCCAGCAGCTTGCGGGGGGGAGGTCAGCCCCAGCATTTT
TRBV27	TRBJ1-2	NA	few	CASRPRGGAGYTF	TGTGCCAGCAGACCCCGCGGGGGTGCTGGCTACACCTTC
TRBV12-3/TRBV12-4	TRBJ2-7	TRBD1	many	CASSSGTGRSSYEQYF	TGTGCCAGCAGTTCCGGGACAGGTCGGAGCTCCTACGAGCAGTACTTC
TRBV20-1	TRBJ2-7	NA	many	CSARDSEVGYEQYF	TGCAGTGCTAGAGATAGCGAAGTAGGGTACGAGCAGTACTTC
TRBV20-1	TRBJ1-6	NA	many	CSARGRTLRHSPLHF	TGCAGTGCTAGAGGACGGACTCTAAGGCATTCACCCCTCCACTTT
TRBV6-5	TRBJ2-5	NA	NA	CASHGVGETQYF	TGTGCCAGTCACGGGGTAGGAGAGACCCAGTACTTC